This T cell receptor beta chain appears in the sequencing data of a study of cytomegalovirus exposure and HLA in healthy donors. The CDR3 runs to 18 residues. Germline V gene data show CDR1 as SGHVS and CDR2 as FNYEAQ. V lost 5 bases and J lost 5; bases outside the gene matches: 9. PCR was performed using 60 Vbeta and 13 Jbeta primers. Libraries were prepared by immunoSEQ multiplex PCR; TCRdb keeps only in-frame clonotypes and omits some of them. Of 150,000 or so clones listed, approximately 79% are singletons. The sequence was collected from a man aged 18 to 29 in good health and CMV-seropositive. Specimen: PBMCs. The gene calls are TRBV7-6 and TRBJ2-1; 16 bases line up with TRBD2. The CDR3 protein is CASSRRGLAGGRHNEQFF. The DNA for the CDR3 is TGTGCCAGCAGCCGTCGGGGACTAGCGGGAGGGCGCCACAATGAGCAGTTCTTC. The full variable domain, with the rest looked up from reference TRBV7-6 and TRBJ2-1, is GAGVSQSPRYKVTKRGQDVALRCDPISGHVSLYWYRQALGQGPEFLTYFNYEAQQDKSGLPNDRFSAERPEGSISTLTIQRTEQRDSAMYRCASSRRGLAGGRHNEQFFGPGTRLTVL.